The next 27 T cell receptor beta chains were all read from a single sample in a study of Graves' ophthalmopathy and Graves' hyperthyroidism. CDR3 regions of TCR beta were amplified from RNA transcripts. First-round RT-PCR used HTBI primers; second-round multiplex PCR followed. TCRdb reprocessed the multiplex PCR reads with MiXCR, giving one entry per CDR3 protein. The sample includes approximately 460,000 distinct CDR3 sequences, approximately 15% of them seen just once. The sequencing input was blood. These receptor sequences come from a woman in her 30s with Graves' ophthalmopathy.

This clonotype was found once. The chain is built from TRBV6-1 and TRBJ2-5; D tentatively fits TRBD1 or TRBD2 (6 bases each). V gave up 3 bases and J gave up 3 bases, with 23 bases separating them. The CDR3 sequence is 18 residues long. CDR1 is MNHNS and CDR2 is SASEGT in the germline V gene. CDR3 in amino acids: CASSERGEKLAGEETQYF. CDR3 DNA: TGTGCCAGCAGTGAGCGCGGGGAAAAACTCGCAGGGGAAGAGACCCAGTACTTC.

V usage is TRBV19 and J usage is TRBJ1-5; no definite D call. The CDR3 has 18 residues. Germline CDR1 LNHDA, CDR2 SQIVND (reference sequence). V was trimmed by 3 bases and J by 0 bases, leaving 18 bases between them. The CDR3 protein is CASSIRPSGRTSNQPQHF. In DNA form, the CDR3 reads TGTGCCAGTAGTATCCGTCCGTCTGGACGGACTAGCAATCAGCCCCAGCATTTT.

This clonotype was counted many times. V and J are TRBV12-3 or TRBV12-4 and TRBJ2-2; 12 nucleotides align to TRBD2. The CDR3 length is 14 residues. Trimming cost V 10 bases and J 6 bases; bases outside gene matches: 6. This chain's CDR3 is CATLTSGSSGELFF. The DNA of the CDR3 is TGTGCCACTCTGACTAGCGGGAGCTCCGGGGAGCTGTTTTTT.

This clonotype was seen only a few times. The V gene is TRBV6-1, the J gene TRBJ1-5, with D perhaps TRBD1 (6 bases). Germline V gene sequence: CDR1 MNHNS, CDR2 SASEGT. The CDR3 contains 15 residues. Trimming left V 5 bases short and J 2 bases short, with 13 bases between. The CDR3 sequence: CASSLNRVGNQPQHF. CDR3 sequence (DNA): TGTGCCAGCAGTCTGAACAGGGTCGGCAATCAGCCCCAGCATTTT.

In its sample, this clonotype was seen many times. The chain combines TRBV29-1 with TRBJ2-2, with D maybe TRBD2 (5 bases). The V gene lost 6 bases and the J gene lost 6 bases, with 14 bases spanning the gap. The CDR3 is 13 amino acids. Germline V CDR1 and CDR2: SQVTM, ANQGSEA. CDR3 protein: CSVGVVGPGELFF. As DNA, the CDR3 is TGCAGCGTGGGAGTGGTTGGTCCCGGGGAGCTGTTTTTT.

In its sample, this clonotype was seen many times. CDR3 nucleotide sequence: TGTGCCAGCAGCTTGACGTTGACAGGGGGCTACACCGGGGAGCTGTTTTTT. The encoded protein is CASSLTLTGGYTGELFF. The rearrangement joins TRBV7-3 to TRBJ2-2; 10 bases align to TRBD1. The ends lost 3 bases at V and 3 bases at J; junction bases unmatched: 7. In germline, CDR1 is SGHTA, CDR2 FQGTGA. The CDR3 totals 17 residues.

This clonotype appeared many times. The junction departs from germline at one end; a sequencing error may be responsible. The V and J genes are TRBV18 and TRBJ2-4, with a possible D match to TRBD1 (5 bases). Germline CDR1 KGHSH, CDR2 LQKENI. This CDR3 is built from 14 residues. In DNA form, the CDR3 reads TGTGCCAGCTCACCGTCGGCCCGGCCGGACATTAAGTACTTC. Translated, it gives CASSPSARPDIKYF. The variable domain in full, completed from reference TRBV18 and TRBJ2-4, reads NAGVMQNPRHLVRRRGQEARLRCSPMKGHSHVYWYRQLPEEGLKFMVYLQKENIIDESGMPKERFSAEFPKEGPSILRIQQVVRGDSAAYFCASSPSARPDIKYFGAGTRLSVL.

This clonotype has ten or more counts. The V gene is TRBV6-1, the J gene TRBJ2-7; D gene unclear. The CDR3 totals 14 residues. Germline V gene lookup returns CDR1 MNHNS and CDR2 SASEGT. Trimming took 5 bases from V and 2 from J, leaving 13 bases between them. CDR3 region: CASSRAGMTYEQYF. Written as DNA, the CDR3 is TGTGCCAGCAGTAGGGCTGGGATGACCTACGAGCAGTACTTC.

This clonotype has ten or more counts. The chain recombines TRBV19 with TRBJ1-2, with 10 bases matching TRBD1. This CDR3 has 16 amino acids. Trimming at V came to 8 bases and at J to 8 bases, leaving 17 bases not matched to a gene. The germline V gene has CDR1 LNHDA and CDR2 SQIVND (reference sequence). The CDR3 reads CASARTGGNPTRGYTF. DNA of the CDR3: TGTGCCAGTGCCCGGACAGGGGGGAACCCCACTCGAGGCTACACCTTC. Drawing the rest from reference TRBV19 and TRBJ1-2, the complete variable domain is DGGITQSPKYLFRKEGQNVTLSCEQNLNHDAMYWYRQDPGQGLRLIYYSQIVNDFQKGDIAEGYSVSREKKESFPLTVTSAQKNPTAFYLCASARTGGNPTRGYTFGSGTRLTVV.

The rearrangement uses TRBV27 and TRBJ1-1, with 9 bases matching TRBD1. Unmatched junction bases numbered 16, after V lost 4 bases and J lost 7 bases. CDR3 length: 17 amino acids. Looked up from germline, CDR1 is MNHEY and CDR2 is SMNVEV (reference sequence). The CDR3 coding sequence is TGTGCCAGCAGTTCCACCGAGGGGATACAGGGGGCGGTTGAAGCTTTCTTT. This codes for CASSSTEGIQGAVEAFF.

In its sample, this clonotype was seen many times. The J gene is TRBJ2-7, the V gene TRBV27, with 7 bases identical to TRBD1. Germline CDR1 reads MNHEY; CDR2 reads SMNVEV (reference sequence). J gave up 3 bases and V 5 bases, and 7 bases lay outside the gene matches. There are 14 residues in the CDR3. In nucleotides, the CDR3 is TGTGCCAGCAGTCGGCCGGGACAGAGCTACGAGCAGTACTTC. Its translation is CASSRPGQSYEQYF.

This clonotype appeared many times. This chain links TRBV28 with TRBJ2-2, with 10 bases aligning to TRBD1. Germline CDR1 is MDHEN and CDR2 is SYDVKM. The CDR3 is made up of 16 amino acids. The junction had 8 bases not matched to a gene; V was cut back by 8 bases and J by 2 bases. The CDR3 DNA reads as TGTGCCAGCGTTCCGGACAGGGGGGCAAACACCGGGGAGCTGTTTTTT. This encodes CASVPDRGANTGELFF.

This clonotype was observed many times. The chain links TRBV29-1 to TRBJ1-5, with D possibly TRBD1 on 5 matching bases. The CDR3 sequence is 14 residues long. Germline V gene sequence: CDR1 SQVTM, CDR2 ANQGSEA. Trimming took off 6 bases at V and 0 bases at J, with 12 bases between the two ends. DNA for the CDR3: TGCAGCGTCTCGAGGGACTCTAGCAATCAGCCCCAGCATTTT. Translation gives CSVSRDSSNQPQHF.

V and J are TRBV5-1 and TRBJ2-2, with TRBD1 identical over 7 bases. CDR1 is SGHRS and CDR2 is YFSETQ in the germline V gene. The CDR3 is 15 residues long. J was trimmed by 5 bases and V by 0 bases; bases with no gene match: 4. CDR3 in amino acids: CASSLETGSTGELFF. CDR3 DNA: TGCGCCAGCAGCTTGGAGACAGGGTCGACCGGGGAGCTGTTTTTT.

This clonotype was found many times. The V and J genes are TRBV18 and TRBJ1-5; maybe TRBD1 (5 bases). The CDR3 runs to 15 residues. V was trimmed by 3 bases and J by 7 bases, leaving 16 bases between them. CDR1 KGHSH and CDR2 LQKENI come from the germline V gene. The CDR3 loop is CASSPGGTDGQPQHF. The CDR3 nucleotides read TGTGCCAGCTCACCGGGAGGGACTGATGGACAGCCCCAGCATTTT. Full variable domain (rest looked up from reference TRBV18 and TRBJ1-5): NAGVMQNPRHLVRRRGQEARLRCSPMKGHSHVYWYRQLPEEGLKFMVYLQKENIIDESGMPKERFSAEFPKEGPSILRIQQVVRGDSAAYFCASSPGGTDGQPQHFGDGTRLSIL.

Points on this clonotype: A read error is possible here, since a much larger clone lies one base away. The chain joins TRBV6-5 to TRBJ2-7, with D possibly TRBD1 on 6 matching bases. Trimming removed 2 bases at V and 6 bases at J, with 8 bases between. The CDR3 consists of 12 residues. Per the germline V gene, CDR1 is MNHEY and CDR2 is SVGAGI. The CDR3 sequence: CASSYRGSEQYF. CDR3 nucleotide sequence: TGTGCCAGCAGTTACAGGGGGAGCGAGCAGTACTTC.

This clonotype came up many times. The chain employs TRBV12-3 or TRBV12-4 and TRBJ1-6, with 9 positions matching TRBD1. This CDR3 region has 15 residues. J lost 5 bases, V lost 3 bases, and 2 bases had no gene match. The CDR3 sequence is CASSLGQGHNSPLHF. The CDR3 DNA reads TGTGCCAGCAGTTTGGGACAGGGACATAATTCACCCCTCCACTTT.

J is TRBJ2-7 and V is TRBV6-1, with 8 bases identical to TRBD1. The germline V gene has CDR1 MNHNS and CDR2 SASEGT. Trimming removed 9 bases from V and 5 bases from J; junction bases left unmatched: 9. CDR3 length equals 13 residues. The CDR3 here is CASHRTGKDEQYF. CDR3 DNA sequence: TGTGCCAGTCATAGGACAGGGAAAGACGAGCAGTACTTC.

This clonotype occurred many times. The chain recombines TRBV20-1 with TRBJ2-5; the D is unclear. V gave up 0 bases and J gave up 5 bases, with 19 bases separating them. Germline V lookup: CDR1 DFQATT, CDR2 SNEGSKA (reference sequence). The CDR3 is 16 amino acids. The CDR3 reads CSARDKLDGGLETQYF. Here the CDR3 DNA reads TGCAGTGCTAGAGATAAGCTTGACGGCGGCCTCGAGACCCAGTACTTC.

The chain recombines TRBV27 with TRBJ2-7, with TRBD1 identical over 10 bases. CDR3 length: 14 residues. Looked up from germline, CDR1 is MNHEY and CDR2 is SMNVEV (reference sequence). V was clipped by 6 bases and J by 3 bases; unmatched bases: 5. CDR3 region: CASRRQGAGYEQYF. DNA for the CDR3: TGTGCCAGCAGGAGACAGGGGGCGGGCTACGAGCAGTACTTC.

In this sample, this clonotype turned up once. The rearrangement joins TRBV6-1 to TRBJ1-2; TRBD1 agrees at 7 bases. The CDR3 totals 14 residues. Per germline, CDR1 MNHNS and CDR2 SASEGT. The ends lost 7 bases at V and 2 bases at J; junction bases unmatched: 7. The CDR3 DNA sequence: TGTGCCAGCAATGCCGGGACAGCGAACTATGGCTACACCTTC. Translated, it gives CASNAGTANYGYTF.

Many counts were recorded for this clonotype. The J gene is TRBJ1-1, the V gene TRBV12-3 or TRBV12-4; D perhaps matches TRBD1 (5 bases). CDR3 size: 13 residues. The V and J ends lost 3 bases and 7 bases respectively, with 12 bases between them. The CDR3: CASSFRVGVEAFF. The DNA for the CDR3 is TGTGCCAGCAGTTTCCGCGTGGGGGTTGAAGCTTTCTTT.

In its sample, this clonotype was seen many times. The V and J genes are TRBV6-5 and TRBJ1-3, with D tentatively TRBD1 (5 bases). V lost 5 bases and J lost 0, with 14 bases in between. Per the germline V gene, CDR1 is MNHEY and CDR2 is SVGAGI. The length of the CDR3 is 16 residues. The CDR3 coding sequence is TGTGCCAGCAGTCCCTCCGAGGGGAGCTCTGGAAACACCATATATTTT. It specifies CASSPSEGSSGNTIYF.

V usage is TRBV12-5 and J usage is TRBJ1-1; D perhaps matches TRBD1 (5 bases). The V and J ends lost 1 base and 0 bases respectively, with 12 bases between them. Per germline, CDR1 LGHNT and CDR2 FRNRAP. The CDR3 sequence is 16 residues long. This CDR3 reads CASGLDRRPMNTEAFF. In DNA, the CDR3 is TGTGCTAGTGGTTTGGACAGGAGACCTATGAACACTGAAGCTTTCTTT.

This clonotype was detected many times. The chain employs TRBV5-1 and TRBJ1-2; no definite D call. V lost 4 bases to trimming and J lost 2 bases, with 6 bases between them. The CDR3 extends over 12 amino acids. The germline CDR1 and CDR2 sequences are SGHRS and YFSETQ. CDR3 amino acids: CASSPDNYGYTF. CDR3 coding DNA: TGCGCCAGCAGCCCCGACAACTATGGCTACACCTTC.

This clonotype appeared many times. CDR3 protein: CASSSRQGPYEQYF. The CDR3 region has the DNA TGTGCCAGCAGTTCGCGACAGGGACCCTACGAGCAGTACTTC. V and J are TRBV7-6 and TRBJ2-7, with 7 bases aligning to TRBD1. The CDR3 is made up of 14 amino acids. V gave up 6 bases and J gave up 2 bases; unmatched junction bases: 7. Looked up from germline, CDR1 is SGHVS and CDR2 is FNYEAQ. Together with reference TRBV7-6 and TRBJ2-7, the CDR3 gives the full variable domain: GAGVSQSPRYKVTKRGQDVALRCDPISGHVSLYWYRQALGQGPEFLTYFNYEAQQDKSGLPNDRFSAERPEGSISTLTIQRTEQRDSAMYRCASSSRQGPYEQYFGPGTRLTVT.

In this sample, this clonotype turned up many times. The rearrangement joins TRBV6-1 to TRBJ2-2; D remains ambiguous. Trimming took off 5 bases at V and 5 bases at J, with 9 bases between the two ends. The germline V gene encodes CDR1 MNHNS and CDR2 SASEGT. This CDR3 region has 13 residues. As DNA, the CDR3 is TGTGCCAGCAGTATCTGGGGTACCGGGGAGCTGTTTTTT. Translated, it gives CASSIWGTGELFF.